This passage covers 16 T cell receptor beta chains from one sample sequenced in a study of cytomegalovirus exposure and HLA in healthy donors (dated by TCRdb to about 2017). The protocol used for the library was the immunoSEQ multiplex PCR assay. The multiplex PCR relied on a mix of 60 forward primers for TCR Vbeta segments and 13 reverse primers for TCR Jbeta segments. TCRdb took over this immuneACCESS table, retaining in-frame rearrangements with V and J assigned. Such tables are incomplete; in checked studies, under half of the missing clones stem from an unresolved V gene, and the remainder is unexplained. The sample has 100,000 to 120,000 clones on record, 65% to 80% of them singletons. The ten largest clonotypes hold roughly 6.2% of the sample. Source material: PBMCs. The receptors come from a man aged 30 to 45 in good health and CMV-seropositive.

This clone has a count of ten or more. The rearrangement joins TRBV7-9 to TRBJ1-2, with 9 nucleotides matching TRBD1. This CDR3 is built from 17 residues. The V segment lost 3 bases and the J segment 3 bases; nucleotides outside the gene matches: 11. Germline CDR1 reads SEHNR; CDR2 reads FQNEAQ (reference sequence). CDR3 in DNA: TGTGCCAGCAGCTTTGGGGGGTACAGGGGGCAAGACTATGGCTACACCTTC. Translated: CASSFGGYRGQDYGYTF.

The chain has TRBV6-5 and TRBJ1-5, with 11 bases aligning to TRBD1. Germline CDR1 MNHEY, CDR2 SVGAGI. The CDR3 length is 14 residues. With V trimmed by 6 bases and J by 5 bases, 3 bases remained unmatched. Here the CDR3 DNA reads TGTGCCAGCAGAATGGACAGGGGGCATCAGCCCCAGCATTTT. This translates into CASRMDRGHQPQHF.

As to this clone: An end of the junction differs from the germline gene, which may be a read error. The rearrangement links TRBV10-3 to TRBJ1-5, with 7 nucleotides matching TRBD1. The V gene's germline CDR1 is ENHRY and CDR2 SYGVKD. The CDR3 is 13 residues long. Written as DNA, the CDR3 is TGCGCCAGCCGACAGGGCTGGGGACAGCCCCAGCATTTT. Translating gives CASRQGWGQPQHF.

The CDR3 region has the DNA TGTGCCAGCAGCTTCCGAGGGGGCTCCTACGAGCAGTACTTC. It is translated as CASSFRGGSYEQYF. The chain couples TRBV7-9 to TRBJ2-7; a weak D match, TRBD1 (6 bases). V lost 3 bases, J lost 0 bases, and 9 bases lay in between. The CDR3 covers 14 residues. Germline values: CDR1 SEHNR, CDR2 FQNEAQ (reference sequence).

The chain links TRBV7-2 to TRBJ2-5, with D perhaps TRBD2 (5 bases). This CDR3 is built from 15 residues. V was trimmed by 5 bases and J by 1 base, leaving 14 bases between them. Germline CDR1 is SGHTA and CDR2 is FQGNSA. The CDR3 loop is CASSLGGEPQETQYF. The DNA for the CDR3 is TGTGCCAGCAGCCTAGGAGGAGAACCCCAAGAGACCCAGTACTTC.

The CDR3 spells CASRVQGNEQYF. The CDR3 nucleotides read TGTGCCAGCAGAGTTCAGGGTAACGAGCAGTACTTC. The rearrangement links TRBV5-6 to TRBJ2-7; tentative D call: TRBD1 (5 bases). This CDR3 contains 12 residues. V was trimmed by 5 bases and J by 5 bases, leaving 11 bases between them. The germline V gene has CDR1 SGHDT and CDR2 YYEEEE.

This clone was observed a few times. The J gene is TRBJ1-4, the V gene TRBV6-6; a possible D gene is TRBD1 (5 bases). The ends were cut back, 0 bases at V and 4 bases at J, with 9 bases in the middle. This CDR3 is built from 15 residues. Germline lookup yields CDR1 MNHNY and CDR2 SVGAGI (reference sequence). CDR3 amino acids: CASSYSGEDNEKLFF. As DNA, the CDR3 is TGTGCCAGCAGTTACTCAGGGGAGGATAATGAAAAACTGTTTTTT.

In DNA form, the CDR3 reads TGTGCCAGCAGCTTAGTGACCCGGGTTCTCACAGATACGCAGTATTTT. Amino acids: CASSLVTRVLTDTQYF. The V call is TRBV7-9, the J call TRBJ2-3, with D uncertain. The V gene's germline CDR1 is SEHNR and CDR2 FQNEAQ (reference sequence). CDR3 length: 16 amino acids. Trimming removed 1 base from V and 2 bases from J, with 13 bases in between. Full variable domain (remainder filled in from reference TRBV7-9 and TRBJ2-3): DTGVSQNPRHKITKRGQNVTFRCDPISEHNRLYWYRQTLGQGPEFLTYFQNEAQLEKSRLLSDRFSAERPKGSFSTLEIQRTEQGDSAMYLCASSLVTRVLTDTQYFGPGTRLTVL.

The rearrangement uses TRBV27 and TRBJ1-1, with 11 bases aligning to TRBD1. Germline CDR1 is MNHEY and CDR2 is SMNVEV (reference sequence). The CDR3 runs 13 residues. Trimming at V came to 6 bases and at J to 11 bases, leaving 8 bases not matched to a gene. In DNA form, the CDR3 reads TGTGCCAGCAGCGATACGGACAGGGGGCTGGCTTTCTTT. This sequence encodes CASSDTDRGLAFF.

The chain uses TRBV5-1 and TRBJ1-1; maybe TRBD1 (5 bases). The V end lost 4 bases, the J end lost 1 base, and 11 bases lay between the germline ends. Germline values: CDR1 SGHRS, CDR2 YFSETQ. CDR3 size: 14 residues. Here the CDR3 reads CASSAGHQNTEAFF. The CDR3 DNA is TGCGCCAGCAGCGCCGGACACCAGAACACTGAAGCTTTCTTT.

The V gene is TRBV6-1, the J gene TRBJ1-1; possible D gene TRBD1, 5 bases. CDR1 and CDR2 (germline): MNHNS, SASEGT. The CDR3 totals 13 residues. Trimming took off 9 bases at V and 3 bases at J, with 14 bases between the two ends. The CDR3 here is CARIRGRDTEAFF. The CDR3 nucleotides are TGTGCCAGGATAAGGGGTAGGGACACTGAAGCTTTCTTT.

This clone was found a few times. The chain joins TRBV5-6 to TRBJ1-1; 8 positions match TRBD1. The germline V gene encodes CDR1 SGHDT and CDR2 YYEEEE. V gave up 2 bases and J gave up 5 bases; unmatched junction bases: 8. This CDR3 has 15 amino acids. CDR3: CASSFATGGGTEAFF. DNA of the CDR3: TGTGCCAGCAGCTTCGCCACAGGGGGGGGGACTGAAGCTTTCTTT.

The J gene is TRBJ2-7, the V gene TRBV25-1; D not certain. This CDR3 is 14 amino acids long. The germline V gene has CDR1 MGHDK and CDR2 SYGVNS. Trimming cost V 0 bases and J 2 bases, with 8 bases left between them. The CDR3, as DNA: TGTGCCAGCAGTGAATATTCTAGTCCCTACGAGCAGTACTTC. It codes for CASSEYSSPYEQYF.

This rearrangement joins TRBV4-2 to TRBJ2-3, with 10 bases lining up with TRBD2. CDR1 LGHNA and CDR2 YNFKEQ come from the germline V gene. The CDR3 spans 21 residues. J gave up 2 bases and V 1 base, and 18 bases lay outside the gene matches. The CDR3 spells CASSQGSEGYPSGGHTDTQYF. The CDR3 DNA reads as TGTGCCAGCAGCCAAGGGAGTGAGGGATACCCTAGCGGGGGTCACACAGATACGCAGTATTTT.

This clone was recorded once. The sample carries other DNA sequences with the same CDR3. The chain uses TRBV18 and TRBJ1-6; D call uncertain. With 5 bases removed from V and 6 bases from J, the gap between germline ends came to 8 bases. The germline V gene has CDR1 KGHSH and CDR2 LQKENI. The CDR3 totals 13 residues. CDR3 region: CASSTDLNSPLHF. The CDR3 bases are TGTGCCAGCTCAACAGACCTTAATTCACCCCTCCACTTT.

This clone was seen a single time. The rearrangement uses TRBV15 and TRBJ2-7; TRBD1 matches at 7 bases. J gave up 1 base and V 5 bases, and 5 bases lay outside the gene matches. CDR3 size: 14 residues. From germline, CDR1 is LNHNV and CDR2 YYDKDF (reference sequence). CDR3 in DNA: TGTGCCACCAGCGGTATCAGGGGGTCCTACGAGCAGTACTTC. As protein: CATSGIRGSYEQYF.